This T cell receptor beta chain was recorded in a study of breast tumors, draining lymph nodes, adjacent tissues. Losses at the gene ends were 8 bases for V and 7 bases for J; bases not matched to a gene: 4. CDR1 is SQVTM, CDR2 ANQGSEA, per germline. The CDR3 length is 11 residues. Of note for this clonotype: Its specificity is not known.

MiXCR, run by TCRdb on the multiplex PCR reads, gives a single entry per CDR3 protein. The data show 13,000 or so distinct CDR3 sequences, roughly 60% seen once. Whole-study findings and limits: Most tumor T cells seemingly derive from lymph node, then expand in tumor. That most tumor T cells come from lymph nodes remained unproven. Luminal-like breast cancer showed significantly higher tumor–nontumor repertoire similarity than basal-like. Tumor TCR diversity was below lymph nodes but above nontumor tissue.

This TCR came from a female donor with breast cancer. Some clones in this sample may be carry-over from other donors' samples. This sequence joins TRBV29-1 and TRBJ2-1; 8 bases match TRBD1. Sequences were obtained from tumor-adjacent breast tissue. The CDR3 nucleotides read TGCAGCTCTGGACAGGGAAATGAGCAGTTCTTC. Protein product: CSSGQGNEQFF.